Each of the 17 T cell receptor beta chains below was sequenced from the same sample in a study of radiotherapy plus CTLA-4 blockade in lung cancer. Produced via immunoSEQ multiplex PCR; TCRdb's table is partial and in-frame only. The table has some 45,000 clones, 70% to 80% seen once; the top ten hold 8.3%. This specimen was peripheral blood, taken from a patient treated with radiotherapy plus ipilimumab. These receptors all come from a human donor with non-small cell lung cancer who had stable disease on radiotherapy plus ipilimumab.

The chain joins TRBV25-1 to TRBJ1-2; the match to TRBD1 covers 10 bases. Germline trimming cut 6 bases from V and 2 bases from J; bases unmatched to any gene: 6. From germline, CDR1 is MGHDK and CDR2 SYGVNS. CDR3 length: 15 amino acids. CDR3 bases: TGTGCCAGCAGAAGACAGGGGGCGAGGAACTATGGCTACACCTTC. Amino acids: CASRRQGARNYGYTF.

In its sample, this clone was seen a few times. For the CDR3, the DNA is TGTGCCAGCAGCGTAGGGGGACAGGGGTCGGCCGAGCAGTACTTC. Its translation is CASSVGGQGSAEQYF. V usage is TRBV9 and J usage is TRBJ2-7; 10 bases line up with TRBD1. J was trimmed by 6 bases and V by 0 bases; bases with no gene match: 6. The CDR3 loop spans 15 amino acids. The germline gives CDR1 SGDLS, CDR2 YYNGEE.

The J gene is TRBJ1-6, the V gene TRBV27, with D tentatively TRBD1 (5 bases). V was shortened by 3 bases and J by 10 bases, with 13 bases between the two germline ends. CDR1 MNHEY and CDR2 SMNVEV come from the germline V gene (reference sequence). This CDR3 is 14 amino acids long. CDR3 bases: TGTGCCAGCAGTTTCGGGGGGAAGAACTCACCCCTCCACTTT. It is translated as CASSFGGKNSPLHF.

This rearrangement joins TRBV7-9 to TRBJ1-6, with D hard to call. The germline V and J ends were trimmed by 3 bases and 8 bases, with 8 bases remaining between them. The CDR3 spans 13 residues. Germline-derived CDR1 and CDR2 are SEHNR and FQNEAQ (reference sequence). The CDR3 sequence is CASSLDRDSPLHF. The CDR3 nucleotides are TGTGCCAGCAGCTTGGACCGGGATTCACCCCTCCACTTT.

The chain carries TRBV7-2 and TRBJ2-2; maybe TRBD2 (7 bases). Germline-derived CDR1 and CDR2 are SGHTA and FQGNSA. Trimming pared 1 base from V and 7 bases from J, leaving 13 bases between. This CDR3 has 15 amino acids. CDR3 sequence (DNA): TGTGCCAGCAGCTTAGAAGGGGGGGCGATCGGGGAGCTGTTTTTT. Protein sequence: CASSLEGGAIGELFF.

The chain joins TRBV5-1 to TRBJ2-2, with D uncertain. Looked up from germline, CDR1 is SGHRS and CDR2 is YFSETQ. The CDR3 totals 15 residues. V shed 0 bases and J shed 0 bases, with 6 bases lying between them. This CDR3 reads CASSLAAPNTGELFF. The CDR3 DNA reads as TGCGCCAGCAGCTTGGCAGCCCCGAACACCGGGGAGCTGTTTTTT.

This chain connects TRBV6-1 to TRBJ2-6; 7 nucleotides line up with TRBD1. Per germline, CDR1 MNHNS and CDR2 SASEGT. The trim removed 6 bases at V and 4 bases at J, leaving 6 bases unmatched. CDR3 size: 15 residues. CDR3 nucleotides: TGTGCCAGCAGCAAACAGGGGTACGGGGCCAACGTCCTGACTTTC. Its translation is CASSKQGYGANVLTF.

CDR3 loop: CASSETRVSNQPQHF. The CDR3 bases are TGTGCCAGCAGTGAGACCAGGGTAAGCAATCAGCCCCAGCATTTT. The V and J genes are TRBV2 and TRBJ1-5, with D maybe TRBD1 (5 bases). There are 15 residues in the CDR3. Trimming shortened V by 3 bases and J by 1 base, and 10 bases separated the two germline ends. Germline assignment: CDR1 SNHLY and CDR2 FYNNEI.

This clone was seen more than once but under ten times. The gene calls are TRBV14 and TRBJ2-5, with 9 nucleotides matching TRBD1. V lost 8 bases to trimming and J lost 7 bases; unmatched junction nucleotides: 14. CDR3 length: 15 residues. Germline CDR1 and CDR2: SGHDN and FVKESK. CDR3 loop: CASGPQGAVRGTQYF. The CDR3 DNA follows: TGTGCCAGCGGCCCACAGGGGGCAGTTCGGGGGACCCAGTACTTC. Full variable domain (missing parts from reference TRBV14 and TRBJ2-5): EAGVTQFPSHSVIEKGQTVTLRCDPISGHDNLYWYRRVMGKEIKFLLHFVKESKQDESGMPNNRFLAERTGGTYSTLKVQPAELEDSGVYFCASGPQGAVRGTQYFGPGTRLLVL.

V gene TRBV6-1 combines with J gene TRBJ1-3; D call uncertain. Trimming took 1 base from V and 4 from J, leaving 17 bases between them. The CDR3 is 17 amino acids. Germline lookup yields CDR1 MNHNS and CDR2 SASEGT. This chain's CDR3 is CASSEGSAAVSGNTIYF. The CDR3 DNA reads TGTGCCAGCAGTGAAGGTAGTGCTGCGGTTTCCGGAAACACCATATATTTT.

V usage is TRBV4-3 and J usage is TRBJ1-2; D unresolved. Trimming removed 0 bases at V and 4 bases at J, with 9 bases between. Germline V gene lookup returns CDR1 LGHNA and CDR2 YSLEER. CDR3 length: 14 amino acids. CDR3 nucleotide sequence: TGCGCCAGCAGCCAAGAGGGGAGCACCTATGGCTACACCTTC. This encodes CASSQEGSTYGYTF.

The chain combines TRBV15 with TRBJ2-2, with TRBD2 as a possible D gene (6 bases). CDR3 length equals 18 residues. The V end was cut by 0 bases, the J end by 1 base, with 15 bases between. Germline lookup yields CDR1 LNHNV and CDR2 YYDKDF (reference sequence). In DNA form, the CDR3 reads TGTGCCACCAGCAGAGATCGGGTCGGGGGTGTGAACACCGGGGAGCTGTTTTTT. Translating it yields CATSRDRVGGVNTGELFF.

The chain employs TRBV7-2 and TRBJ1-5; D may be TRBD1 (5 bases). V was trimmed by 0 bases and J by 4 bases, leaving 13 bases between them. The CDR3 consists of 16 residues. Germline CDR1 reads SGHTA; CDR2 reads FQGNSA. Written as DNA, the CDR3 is TGTGCCAGCAGCTTAGCGCGGGCAGGGCGAAATCAGCCCCAGCATTTT. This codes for CASSLARAGRNQPQHF.

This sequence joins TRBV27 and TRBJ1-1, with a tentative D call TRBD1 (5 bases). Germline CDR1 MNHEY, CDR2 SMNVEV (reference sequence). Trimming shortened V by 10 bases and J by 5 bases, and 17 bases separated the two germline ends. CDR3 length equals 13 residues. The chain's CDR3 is CATKGLLRTEAFF. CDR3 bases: TGTGCCACAAAGGGGCTCTTGAGGACTGAAGCTTTCTTT.

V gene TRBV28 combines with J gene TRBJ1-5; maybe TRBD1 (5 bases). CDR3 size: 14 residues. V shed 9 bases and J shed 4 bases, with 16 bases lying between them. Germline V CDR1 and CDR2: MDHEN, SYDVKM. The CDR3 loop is CASIQQVKNQPQHF. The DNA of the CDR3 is TGTGCCAGTATCCAACAGGTTAAGAATCAGCCCCAGCATTTT. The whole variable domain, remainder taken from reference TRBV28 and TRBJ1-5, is DVKVTQSSRYLVKRTGEKVFLECVQDMDHENMFWYRQDPGLGLRLIYFSYDVKMKEKGDIPEGYSVSREKKERFSLILESASTNQTSMYLCASIQQVKNQPQHFGDGTRLSIL.

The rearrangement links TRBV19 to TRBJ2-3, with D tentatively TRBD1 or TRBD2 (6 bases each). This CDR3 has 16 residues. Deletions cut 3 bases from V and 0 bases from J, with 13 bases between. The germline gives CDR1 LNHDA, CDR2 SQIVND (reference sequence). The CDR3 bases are TGTGCCAGTAGTATGCGAGGGGGGTTTAGCACAGATACGCAGTATTTT. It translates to CASSMRGGFSTDTQYF.

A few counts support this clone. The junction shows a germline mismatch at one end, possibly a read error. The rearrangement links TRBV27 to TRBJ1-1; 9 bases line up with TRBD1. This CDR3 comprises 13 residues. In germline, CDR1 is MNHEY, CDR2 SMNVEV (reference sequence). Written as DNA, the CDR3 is TGTGCCACCAGTTTCTCGGGGACAGGGCGCGCTTTCTTT. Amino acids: CATSFSGTGRAFF.